This TCR beta chain comes out of a study of T cell responses to AZD1222 COVID-19 vaccine. General study points: Most donors were white British, females outnumbered males, and clonal diversity was possibly underestimated. It was only after the peak T cell response that any repertoires were sampled. At baseline, just a handful of AZD1222 recipients tested seropositive.

Comment on this clone: What it recognizes is unknown.

Some clones are missing from TCRdb's copy, which holds only in-frame ones; the method was immunoSEQ multiplex PCR. The top ten clones hold approximately 1.6% of a sample with over 110,000 clones, roughly 88% of them seen once. V dropped 2 bases and J dropped 6 bases, with 11 bases sitting between them. The CDR3 loop spans 14 amino acids. Germline values: CDR1 MNHEY, CDR2 SMNVEV (reference sequence). Analysis merged second doses at about 4 or about 12 weeks. The receptor's source is an adult who received the AZD1222 COVID-19 vaccine. The V and J genes are TRBV27 and TRBJ2-1; tentative D call: TRBD1 (5 bases). The sequencing here drew on peripheral blood, taken 28 days after the second AZD1222 dose. In DNA form, the CDR3 reads TGTGCCAGCAGTTTAACCAGGGTAGGCAATGAGCAGTTCTTC. The encoded protein is CASSLTRVGNEQFF.